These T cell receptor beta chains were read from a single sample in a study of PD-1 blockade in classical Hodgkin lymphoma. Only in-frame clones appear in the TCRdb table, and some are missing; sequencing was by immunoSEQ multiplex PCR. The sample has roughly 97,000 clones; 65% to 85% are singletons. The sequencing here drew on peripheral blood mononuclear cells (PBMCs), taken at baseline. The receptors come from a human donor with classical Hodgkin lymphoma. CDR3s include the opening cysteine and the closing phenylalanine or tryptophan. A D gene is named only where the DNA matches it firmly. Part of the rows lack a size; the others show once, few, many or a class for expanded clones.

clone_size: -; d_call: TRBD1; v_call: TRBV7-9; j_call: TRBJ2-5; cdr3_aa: CATDRGTETQYF; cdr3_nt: TGTGCCACAGACAGGGGGACGGAGACCCAGTACTTC
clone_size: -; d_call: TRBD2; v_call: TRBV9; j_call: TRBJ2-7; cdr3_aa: CASSVVSGGEQYF; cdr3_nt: TGTGCCAGCAGCGTAGTGAGCGGGGGCGAGCAGTACTTC
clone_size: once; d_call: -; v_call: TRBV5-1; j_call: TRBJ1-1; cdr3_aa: CASSLDLRVNTEAFF; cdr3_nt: TGCGCCAGCAGCTTGGACCTCAGGGTGAACACTGAAGCTTTCTTT
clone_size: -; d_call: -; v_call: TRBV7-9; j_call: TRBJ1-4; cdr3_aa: CASSPGTPGGEKLFF; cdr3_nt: TGTGCCAGCAGCCCGGGGACACCCGGAGGAGAAAAACTGTTTTTT
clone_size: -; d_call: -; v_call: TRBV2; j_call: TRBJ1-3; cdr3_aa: CASPVGGLSGNTIYF; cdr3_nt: TGTGCCAGTCCCGTCGGAGGACTCTCTGGAAACACCATATATTTT
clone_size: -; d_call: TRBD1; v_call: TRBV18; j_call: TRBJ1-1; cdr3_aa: CASSRGTGGTEAFF; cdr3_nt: TGTGCCAGCTCACGAGGGACAGGGGGTACTGAAGCTTTCTTT
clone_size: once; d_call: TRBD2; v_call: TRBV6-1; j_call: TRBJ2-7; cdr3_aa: CASSLAGPSSYEQYF; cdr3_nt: TGTGCCAGCAGCCTAGCGGGACCCAGCTCCTACGAGCAGTACTTC
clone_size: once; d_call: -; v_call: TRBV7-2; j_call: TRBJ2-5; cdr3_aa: CASSPIAAQETQYF; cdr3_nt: TGTGCCAGCAGCCCGATAGCGGCTCAAGAGACCCAGTACTTC
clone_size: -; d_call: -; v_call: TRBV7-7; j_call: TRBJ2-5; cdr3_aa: CASSSRWSETQYF; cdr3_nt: TGTGCCAGCAGTTCTAGGTGGTCAGAGACCCAGTACTTC
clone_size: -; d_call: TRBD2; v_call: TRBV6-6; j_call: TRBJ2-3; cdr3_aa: CASSWTSVSTDTQYF; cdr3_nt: TGTGCCAGCAGTTGGACTAGCGTAAGCACAGATACGCAGTATTTT
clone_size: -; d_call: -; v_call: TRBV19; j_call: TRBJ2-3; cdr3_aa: CASSIVGTDTQYF; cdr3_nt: TGTGCCAGTAGTATAGTGGGCACAGATACGCAGTATTTT
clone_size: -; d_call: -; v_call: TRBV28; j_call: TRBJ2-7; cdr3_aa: CASSLAGVVSYEQYF; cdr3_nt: TGTGCCAGCAGTTTAGCAGGTGTGGTCTCCTACGAGCAGTACTTC
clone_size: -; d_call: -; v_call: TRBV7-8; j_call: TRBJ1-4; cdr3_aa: CASSLAGESVGEKLFF; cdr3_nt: TGTGCCAGCAGCTTAGCGGGGGAGTCGGTCGGGGAAAAACTGTTTTTT
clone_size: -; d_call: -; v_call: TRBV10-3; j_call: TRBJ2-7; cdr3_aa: CAISGASSYEQYF; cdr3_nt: TGTGCCATCAGTGGGGCTAGCAGCTACGAGCAGTACTTC
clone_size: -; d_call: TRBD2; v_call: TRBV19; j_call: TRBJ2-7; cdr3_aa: CASSSLAGAGEQYF; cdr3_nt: TGTGCCAGTAGTTCGTTAGCGGGAGCGGGGGAGCAGTACTTC
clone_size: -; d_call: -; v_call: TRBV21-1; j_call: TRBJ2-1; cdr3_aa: CASRSGSWQFF; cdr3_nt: TGTGCCAGCCGCTCGGGTAGCTGGCAGTTCTTC
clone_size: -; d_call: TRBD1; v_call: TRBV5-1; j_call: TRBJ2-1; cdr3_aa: CASRRTGGGNEQFF; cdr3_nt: TGCGCCAGCAGGAGGACAGGGGGGGGCAATGAGCAGTTCTTC
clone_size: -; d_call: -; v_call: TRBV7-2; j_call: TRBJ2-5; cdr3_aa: CASSLAPLTETQYF; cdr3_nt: TGTGCCAGCAGCTTAGCCCCGCTTACTGAGACCCAGTACTTC
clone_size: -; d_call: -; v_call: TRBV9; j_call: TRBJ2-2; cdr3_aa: CASSAGPLFSGGEKGELFF; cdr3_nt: TGTGCCAGCAGCGCCGGACCCTTATTTAGCGGAGGGGAAAAAGGGGAGCTGTTTTTT
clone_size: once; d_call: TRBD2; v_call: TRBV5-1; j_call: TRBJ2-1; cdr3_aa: CASSSGLDPGNEQFF; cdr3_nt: TGCGCCAGCAGCTCGGGACTAGACCCGGGCAATGAGCAGTTCTTC
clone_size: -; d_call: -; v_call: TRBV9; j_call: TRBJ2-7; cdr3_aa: CASSVAQNSYEQYF; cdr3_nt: TGTGCCAGCAGCGTTGCACAGAACTCCTACGAGCAGTACTTC
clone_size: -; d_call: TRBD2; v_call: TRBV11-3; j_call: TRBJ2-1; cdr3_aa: CASSFGLAYREQFF; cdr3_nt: TGTGCCAGCAGCTTTGGACTAGCTTATCGTGAGCAGTTCTTC
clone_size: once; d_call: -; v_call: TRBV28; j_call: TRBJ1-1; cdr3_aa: CASSLMAANLNTEAFF; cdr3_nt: TGTGCCAGCAGTTTAATGGCGGCAAACTTGAACACTGAAGCTTTCTTT
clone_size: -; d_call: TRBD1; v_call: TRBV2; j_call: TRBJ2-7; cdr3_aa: CASRRDRGNEQYF; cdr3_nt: TGTGCCAGCCGCCGGGACAGGGGGAACGAGCAGTACTTC
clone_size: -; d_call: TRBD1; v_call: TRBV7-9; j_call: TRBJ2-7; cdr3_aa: CASSSGTGKTYEQYF; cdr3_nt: TGTGCCAGCAGCTCCGGGACAGGGAAGACCTACGAGCAGTACTTC
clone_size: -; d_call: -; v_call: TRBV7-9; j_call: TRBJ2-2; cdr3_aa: CASSLDWDHTGELFF; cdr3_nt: TGTGCCAGCAGCTTAGATTGGGATCACACCGGGGAGCTGTTTTTT
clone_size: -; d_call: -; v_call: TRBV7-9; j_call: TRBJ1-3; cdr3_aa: CASSLGQLSGNTIYF; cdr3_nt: TGTGCCAGCAGCCTCGGACAACTCTCTGGAAACACCATATATTTT
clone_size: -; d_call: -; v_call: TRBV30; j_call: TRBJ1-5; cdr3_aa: CAWSVPFQPQHF; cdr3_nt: TGTGCCTGGAGTGTACCCTTCCAGCCCCAGCATTTT
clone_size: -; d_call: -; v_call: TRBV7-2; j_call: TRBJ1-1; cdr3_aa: CASSPGDMVTEAFF; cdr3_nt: TGTGCCAGCAGCCCAGGGGATATGGTCACTGAAGCTTTCTTT
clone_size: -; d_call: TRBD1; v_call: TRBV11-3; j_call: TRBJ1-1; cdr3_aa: CASSRDSINTEAFF; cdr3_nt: TGTGCCAGCAGCCGGGACAGTATTAACACTGAAGCTTTCTTT
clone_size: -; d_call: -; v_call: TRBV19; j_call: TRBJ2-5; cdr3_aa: CASSTGSQETQYF; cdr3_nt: TGTGCCAGTAGTACCGGGAGCCAAGAGACCCAGTACTTC
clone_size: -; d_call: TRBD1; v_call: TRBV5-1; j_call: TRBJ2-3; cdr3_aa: CASNQGAISTDTQYF; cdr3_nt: TGCGCCAGCAATCAGGGGGCGATTAGCACAGATACGCAGTATTTT
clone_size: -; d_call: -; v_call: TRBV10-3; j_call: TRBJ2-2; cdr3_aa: CAISESENTGELFF; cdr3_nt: TGTGCCATCAGTGAGTCGGAGAACACCGGGGAGCTGTTTTTT
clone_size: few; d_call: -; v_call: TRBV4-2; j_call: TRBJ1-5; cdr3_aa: CASRPRDTTNQPQHF; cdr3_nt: TGTGCCAGCAGACCCCGGGACACAACAAATCAGCCCCAGCATTTT
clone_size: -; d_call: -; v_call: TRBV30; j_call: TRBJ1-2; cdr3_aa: CAWSSGTSGYTF; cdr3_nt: TGTGCCTGGAGTTCCGGGACATCTGGCTACACCTTC
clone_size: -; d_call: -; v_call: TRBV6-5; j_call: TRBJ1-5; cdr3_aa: CASGEGNQPQHF; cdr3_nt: TGTGCCTCCGGGGAGGGGAATCAGCCCCAGCATTTT
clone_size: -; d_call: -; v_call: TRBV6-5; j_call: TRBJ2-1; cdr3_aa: CASSWMGPYNEQFF; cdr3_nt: TGTGCCAGCAGTTGGATGGGACCTTACAATGAGCAGTTCTTC
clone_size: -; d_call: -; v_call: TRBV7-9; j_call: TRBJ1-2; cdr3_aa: CASSFGQLGGGYTF; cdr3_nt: TGTGCCAGCAGCTTCGGCCAATTAGGAGGTGGCTACACCTTC
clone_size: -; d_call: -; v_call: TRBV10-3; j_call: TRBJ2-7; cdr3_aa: CAISSRGYEQYF; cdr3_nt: TGTGCCATCAGTAGTAGGGGCTACGAGCAGTACTTC
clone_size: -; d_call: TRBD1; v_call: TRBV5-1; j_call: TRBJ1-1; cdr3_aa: CASSKGQANTEAFF; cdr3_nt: TGCGCCAGCAGCAAGGGACAGGCAAACACTGAAGCTTTCTTT
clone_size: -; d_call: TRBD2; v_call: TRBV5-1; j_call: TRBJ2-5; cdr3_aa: CASVSGSETQYF; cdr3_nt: TGCGCCAGTGTCAGCGGGAGTGAGACCCAGTACTTC
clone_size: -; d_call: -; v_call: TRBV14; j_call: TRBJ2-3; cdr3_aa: CASSQDWVGTQYF; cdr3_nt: TGTGCCAGCAGCCAAGATTGGGTGGGTACGCAGTATTTT
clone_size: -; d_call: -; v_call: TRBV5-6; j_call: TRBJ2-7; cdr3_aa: CASSLAGNSYEQYF; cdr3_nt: TGTGCCAGCAGCTTGGCTGGGAATTCCTACGAGCAGTACTTC
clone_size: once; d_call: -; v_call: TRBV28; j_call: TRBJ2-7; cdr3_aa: CASSQGSTGSYEQYF; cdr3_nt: TGTGCCAGCAGCCAAGGGTCGACTGGTTCCTACGAGCAGTACTTC
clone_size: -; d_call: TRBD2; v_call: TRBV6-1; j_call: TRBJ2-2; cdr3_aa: CASSELGLATTGELFF; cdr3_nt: TGTGCCAGCAGTGAACTGGGACTAGCTACCACCGGGGAGCTGTTTTTT
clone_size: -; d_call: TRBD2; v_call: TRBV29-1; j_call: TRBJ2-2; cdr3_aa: CSARLAGVTGELFF; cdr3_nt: TGCAGCGCCAGACTAGCGGGGGTCACCGGGGAGCTGTTTTTT
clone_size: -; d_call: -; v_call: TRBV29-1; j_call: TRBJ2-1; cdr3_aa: CSVERDYDNEQFF; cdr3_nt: TGCAGCGTTGAAAGGGATTACGACAATGAGCAGTTCTTC
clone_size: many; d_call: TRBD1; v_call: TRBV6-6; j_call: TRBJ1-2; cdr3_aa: CASSYSTGGGYGYTF; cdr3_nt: TGTGCCAGCAGTTACTCGACAGGGGGCGGGTATGGCTACACCTTC
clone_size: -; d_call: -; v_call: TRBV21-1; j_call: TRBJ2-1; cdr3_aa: CASKSLGGRARNEQFF; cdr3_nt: TGTGCCAGCAAATCCTTGGGCGGGAGGGCAAGAAATGAGCAGTTCTTC
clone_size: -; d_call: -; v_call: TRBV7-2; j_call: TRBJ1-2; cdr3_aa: CASSGISYGYTF; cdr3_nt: TGTGCCAGCAGCGGCATTAGCTATGGCTACACCTTC